In this sample, the clone carrying this T cell receptor beta chain turned up many times. These data are taken from a study of neurological immune-mediated disorders. TCRdb independently ran MiXCR on the 5' RACE reads; one entry per CDR3 protein. The sample comprises around 46,000 distinct CDR3 sequences, around 1.9% of which are singletons, and under 2.5% rests with the top ten. The germline CDR1 and CDR2 sequences are SGHRS and YFSETQ. The J segment lost 4 bases and the V segment lost 3 bases, leaving 8 bases of the junction unmatched. The CDR3 consists of 16 residues. This TCR was sampled from a middle-aged woman with multiple sclerosis. This rearrangement joins TRBV5-1 to TRBJ2-3; TRBD2 agrees at 10 bases. The sequenced sample was PBMCs. The CDR3 sequence is CASSYEAGGLSDTQYF. The CDR3, as DNA: TGCGCCAGCAGCTACGAAGCGGGGGGGCTTTCAGATACGCAGTATTTT.